This T cell receptor beta chain was documented in a study of T cell repertoires in cytomegalovirus infection. This CDR3 region has 17 residues. Unmatched junction bases numbered 11, after V lost 6 bases and J lost 0 bases. Germline CDR1 is MNHNS and CDR2 is SASEGT. TCRdb processed the reads anew with MiXCR; each CDR3 protein has one entry. The sample carries about 530,000 distinct CDR3 sequences, 26% recorded once. Notes on the study in general: HLA-C-restricted, CMV-specific TCR beta clonotypes were dominant ex vivo.

With respect to this clonotype: Its antigen is unidentified.

The receptor's source is a human donor in good health (CMV status not recorded). Some clones in this sample may be carry-over from other donors' samples. The V and J genes are TRBV6-1 and TRBJ1-3; TRBD1 matches at 7 bases. The specimen was PBMCs. The CDR3 coding sequence is TGTGCCAGCAGAAATACAGGGGCCCCAAGCTCTGGAAACACCATATATTTT. It yields the protein CASRNTGAPSSGNTIYF.